The sequence of this T cell receptor beta chain was determined in a study of shared clonotypes between healthy human individuals. Study findings and constraints: Tissues were not sampled, only blood, and their repertoires likely differ. Several donors had about 5% of their naive CD4 clonotypes in common. Estimated clonotype richness was generally higher in naive than memory subsets.

The naive CD8 population came from CD45RO-negative cells selected for CCR7, without terminally differentiated effector memory CD45RA+ cells. Each sample came from a Caucasian adult donor living in Nashville, Tennessee. Measured with immunoSEQ multiplex PCR; TCRdb has only the in-frame clones, and not every one. The data show about 1.9 million clones, with approximately 92% seen just once and less than 2% held by the top ten. To note about this clone: Its antigen is as yet unknown.

The sequence was obtained from a man aged 18 to 29 in good health. Some clones in this sample may be carry-over from other donors' samples. Sequencing was carried out using naive CD8+ T cells from PBMCs.

This CDR3 reads CASSLRGGPLYNEQFF. DNA for the CDR3: TGTGCCAGCAGCTTACGCGGGGGCCCCCTCTACAATGAGCAGTTCTTC. The J gene is TRBJ2-1, the V gene TRBV7-3; TRBD2 might be the D (7 bases). Trimming left V 2 bases short and J 3 bases short, with 14 bases between. Germline V gene data show CDR1 as SGHTA and CDR2 as FQGTGA. The CDR3 contains 16 residues.